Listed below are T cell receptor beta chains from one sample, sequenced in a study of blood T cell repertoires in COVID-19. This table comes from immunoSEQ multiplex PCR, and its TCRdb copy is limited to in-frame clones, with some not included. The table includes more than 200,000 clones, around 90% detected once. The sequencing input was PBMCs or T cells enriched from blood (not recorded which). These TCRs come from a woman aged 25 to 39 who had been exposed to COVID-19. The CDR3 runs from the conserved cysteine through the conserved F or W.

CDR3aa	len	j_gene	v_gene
CASSSYHSDRDLGNTIYF	18	TRBJ1-3	TRBV28
CASSSRRAHVRGTEAFF	17	TRBJ1-1	TRBV13
CASSSHHRGGYEQYF	15	TRBJ2-7	TRBV3-1/TRBV3-2
CASGLVPSGVYNEQFF	16	TRBJ2-1	TRBV12-5
CASSFSGPSYEQYF	14	TRBJ2-7	TRBV27
CASADSSYEQYF	12	TRBJ2-7	TRBV6-1
CASSLMGYRDSRQPQHF	17	TRBJ1-5	TRBV7-8
CASGLGLAPDTQYF	14	TRBJ2-3	TRBV12-5
CASSGGGQGASYEQYF	16	TRBJ2-7	TRBV28
CASSYSGGGYEQYF	14	TRBJ2-7	TRBV2
CASTTGLAGARNTGELFF	18	TRBJ2-2	TRBV19
CAGGRDYEQYF	11	TRBJ2-7	TRBV30
CASSRTDNEQFF	12	TRBJ2-1	TRBV13
CASSDEREEADTQYF	15	TRBJ2-3	TRBV9
CASSPGLPASSYEQYF	16	TRBJ2-7	TRBV18
CASSLGLEVYEQFF	14	TRBJ2-1	TRBV5-4
CASSGSTYNEQFF	13	TRBJ2-1	TRBV7-6
CASSLQREGTGELFF	15	TRBJ2-2	TRBV27
CAISDIKREPADF	13	TRBJ2-3	TRBV10-3
CASSQFHSYEQYF	13	TRBJ2-7	TRBV3-1/TRBV3-2
CASSFSSGSGYEQYF	15	TRBJ2-7	TRBV5-1
CASSPYSSAGGYNEQFF	17	TRBJ2-1	TRBV7-6
CASSPSSSVSSYNEQFF	17	TRBJ2-1	TRBV23-1
CAIRVGGSDTEAFF	14	TRBJ1-1	TRBV10-3
CSASFQGAGETQYF	14	TRBJ2-5	TRBV20-1
CAWSVQGGQPQHF	13	TRBJ1-5	TRBV30
CASSSRGTSGTQQINEQFF	19	TRBJ2-1	TRBV9
CASSGLAGVYNEQFF	15	TRBJ2-1	TRBV19
CASSPTPGETEAFF	14	TRBJ1-1	TRBV5-4
CASSEGRTTDTQYF	14	TRBJ2-3	TRBV6-1
CASRETGGNQPQHF	14	TRBJ1-5	TRBV6-5
CASSEDRGRASNQPQHF	17	TRBJ1-5	TRBV7-2
CASLGGYEQYF	11	TRBJ2-7	TRBV7-9
CASSAGTGRERTEAFF	16	TRBJ1-1	TRBV6-1
CASRTTGADTQYF	13	TRBJ2-3	TRBV6-5
CASSDRETGELFF	13	TRBJ2-2	TRBV6-1
CASSSGGLAGGDEQFF	16	TRBJ2-1	TRBV10-1
CASTTTGTYEQYF	13	TRBJ2-7	TRBV30
CASSNLAAHEQYF	13	TRBJ2-7	TRBV28
CASSPRGGSQETQYF	15	TRBJ2-5	TRBV5-1
CASSFGDAGRDTQYF	15	TRBJ2-3	TRBV28
CASSEGRTPQHF	12	TRBJ1-5	TRBV2
CASSQGDRGRGNTEAFF	17	TRBJ1-1	TRBV14
CAISGRTSGRREQYF	15	TRBJ2-7	TRBV10-3
CASSSPLRVREQFF	14	TRBJ2-1	TRBV27
CASSGTGRDYGYTF	14	TRBJ1-2	TRBV27
CASSLSTGPPSGNTIYF	17	TRBJ1-3	TRBV18
CASGFNLAGVLSYEQYF	17	TRBJ2-7	TRBV12-5
CASSKGGQLQGEKLFF	16	TRBJ1-4	TRBV19
CASGSEGNTEAFF	13	TRBJ1-1	TRBV2
CASSSDKGDGYTF	13	TRBJ1-2	TRBV7-4